Listed below are T cell receptor beta chains from one sample, sequenced in a study of control samples from healthy donors and cancer patients. Sequencing used immunoSEQ multiplex PCR; TCRdb keeps in-frame clones, though not all of them. This table holds fewer than 95,000 clones, approximately 86% found once. The source material was blood. The origin of the receptors is a woman aged 45-65 years in good health. The CDR3 runs from the conserved cysteine through the conserved F or W. The D gene is left open where the match is weak. Some rows have no size entry. The others give once, few or many, or a class for an expanded clone.

clone size: -; J gene: TRBJ1-6; D gene: -; V gene: TRBV7-2; CDR3 protein: CASSLDDSPLHF; CDR3 DNA: TGTGCCAGCAGCTTAGATGATTCACCCCTCCACTTT
clone size: -; J gene: TRBJ2-1; D gene: -; V gene: TRBV7-6; CDR3 protein: CASSLDLPVANNEQFF; CDR3 DNA: TGTGCCAGCAGCTTAGATCTACCCGTGGCTAACAATGAGCAGTTCTTC
clone size: -; J gene: TRBJ1-1; D gene: -; V gene: TRBV21-1; CDR3 protein: CASSKKIRNSKQGPNTEAFF; CDR3 DNA: TGTGCCAGCAGCAAAAAGATCCGGAACAGTAAACAGGGCCCGAACACTGAAGCTTTCTTT
clone size: -; J gene: TRBJ1-4; D gene: -; V gene: TRBV6-1; CDR3 protein: CASSEVYRGGATNEKLFF; CDR3 DNA: TGTGCCAGCAGTGAAGTTTATAGGGGTGGAGCAACTAATGAAAAACTGTTTTTT
clone size: -; J gene: TRBJ2-2; D gene: TRBD1; V gene: TRBV11-3; CDR3 protein: CASSRQGPTTGELFF; CDR3 DNA: TGTGCCAGCAGCCGACAGGGGCCCACCACCGGGGAGCTGTTTTTT
clone size: few; J gene: TRBJ1-2; D gene: -; V gene: TRBV5-6; CDR3 protein: CASSLRGQDYGYTF; CDR3 DNA: TGTGCCAGCAGCTTGCGGGGGCAAGACTATGGCTACACCTTC
clone size: -; J gene: TRBJ1-1; D gene: -; V gene: TRBV14; CDR3 protein: CASSPAGWGSKNTEAFF; CDR3 DNA: TGTGCCAGCAGCCCGGCCGGATGGGGGTCTAAGAACACTGAAGCTTTCTTT
clone size: -; J gene: TRBJ1-2; D gene: -; V gene: TRBV18; CDR3 protein: CASSPYSRGEDGYTF; CDR3 DNA: TGTGCCAGCTCACCATATAGCAGGGGTGAGGATGGCTACACCTTC
clone size: -; J gene: TRBJ1-3; D gene: -; V gene: TRBV9; CDR3 protein: CASSGGTGSSGNTIYF; CDR3 DNA: TGTGCCAGCAGCGGAGGGACGGGGAGCTCTGGAAACACCATATATTTT
clone size: -; J gene: TRBJ2-3; D gene: TRBD2; V gene: TRBV6-1; CDR3 protein: CASSERGLAGHTDTQYF; CDR3 DNA: TGTGCCAGCAGTGAACGGGGACTAGCGGGGCACACAGATACGCAGTATTTT
clone size: -; J gene: TRBJ2-1; D gene: TRBD2; V gene: TRBV18; CDR3 protein: CASSQGREGNEQFF; CDR3 DNA: TGTGCCAGCTCACAAGGCAGGGAGGGCAATGAGCAGTTCTTC
clone size: -; J gene: TRBJ2-3; D gene: TRBD2; V gene: TRBV2; CDR3 protein: CASNPGTSGRATDTQYF; CDR3 DNA: TGTGCCAGCAATCCCGGGACTAGCGGGAGGGCCACAGATACGCAGTATTTT
clone size: few; J gene: TRBJ1-6; D gene: TRBD1; V gene: TRBV3-1/TRBV3-2; CDR3 protein: CASSVRDRSPLHF; CDR3 DNA: TGTGCCAGCAGCGTCCGGGACAGATCACCCCTCCACTTT
clone size: -; J gene: TRBJ2-7; D gene: TRBD1; V gene: TRBV7-2; CDR3 protein: CASSGDRGPYEQYF; CDR3 DNA: TGTGCCAGCAGCGGGGACAGGGGACCCTACGAGCAGTACTTC
clone size: -; J gene: TRBJ1-2; D gene: TRBD1; V gene: TRBV19; CDR3 protein: CASSTPARDRASLRDYGYTF; CDR3 DNA: TGTGCCAGTAGTACCCCAGCGAGGGACAGAGCTTCCCTACGGGACTATGGCTACACCTTC
clone size: -; J gene: TRBJ2-7; D gene: -; V gene: TRBV29-1; CDR3 protein: CSVAQGHQSLYEQYF; CDR3 DNA: TGCAGCGTCGCTCAGGGCCACCAGTCCCTCTACGAGCAGTACTTC
clone size: few; J gene: TRBJ1-2; D gene: TRBD1; V gene: TRBV2; CDR3 protein: CASRDRASPYGYTF; CDR3 DNA: TGTGCCAGCCGGGACAGGGCCTCTCCCTATGGCTACACCTTC
clone size: once; J gene: TRBJ2-3; D gene: -; V gene: TRBV18; CDR3 protein: CASSSLSVSTDTQYF; CDR3 DNA: TGTGCCAGCTCATCCCTTAGCGTGAGCACAGATACGCAGTATTTT
clone size: -; J gene: TRBJ1-6; D gene: -; V gene: TRBV4-1; CDR3 protein: CASSQDTSPSSYNSPLHF; CDR3 DNA: TGCGCCAGCAGCCAAGACACGTCCCCGAGCTCCTATAATTCACCCCTCCACTTT
clone size: -; J gene: TRBJ2-5; D gene: -; V gene: TRBV7-8; CDR3 protein: CASSLDGFYQTQYF; CDR3 DNA: TGTGCCAGCAGCTTAGATGGGTTCTACCAGACCCAGTACTTC
clone size: -; J gene: TRBJ1-1; D gene: -; V gene: TRBV5-1; CDR3 protein: CASRPGYMNTEAFF; CDR3 DNA: TGCGCCAGCAGGCCAGGGTACATGAACACTGAAGCTTTCTTT
clone size: -; J gene: TRBJ2-7; D gene: -; V gene: TRBV7-3; CDR3 protein: CASSFGGTVNEQYF; CDR3 DNA: TGTGCCAGCAGCTTTGGGGGGACGGTTAACGAGCAGTACTTC
clone size: -; J gene: TRBJ1-5; D gene: -; V gene: TRBV6-2/TRBV6-3; CDR3 protein: CASSYRPGGNQPQHF; CDR3 DNA: TGTGCCAGCAGTTACAGACCGGGTGGCAATCAGCCCCAGCATTTT
clone size: -; J gene: TRBJ2-6; D gene: -; V gene: TRBV9; CDR3 protein: CASSFALLSGANVLTF; CDR3 DNA: TGTGCCAGCAGCTTCGCCCTGCTCTCTGGGGCCAACGTCCTGACTTTC
clone size: once; J gene: TRBJ2-7; D gene: -; V gene: TRBV3-1/TRBV3-2; CDR3 protein: CASSQDARPESVQYF; CDR3 DNA: TGTGCCAGCAGCCAAGATGCGCGACCTGAATCTGTGCAGTACTTC
clone size: -; J gene: TRBJ1-2; D gene: TRBD1; V gene: TRBV5-6; CDR3 protein: CASSSEGTGGYGYTF; CDR3 DNA: TGTGCCAGCAGCTCCGAAGGGACAGGGGGTTATGGCTACACCTTC
clone size: -; J gene: TRBJ2-1; D gene: -; V gene: TRBV7-2; CDR3 protein: CASSLEVLFSYNEQFF; CDR3 DNA: TGTGCCAGCAGCTTAGAGGTCCTCTTCTCCTACAATGAGCAGTTCTTC